The 12 T cell receptor beta chains below were found in one sample sequenced in a study of blood T cells in healthy people across ages. PCR was performed a second time for roughly 7 to 12 cycles using a sample-barcoded 5' primer and a J-beta primer mix. TCRdb itself ran the 5' RACE reads through MiXCR, one entry per CDR3 protein. The repertoire consists of around 1.7 million distinct CDR3 sequences, with 25% to 30% occurring once and the leading ten covering 7.7%. The sample taken for sequencing was blood. These receptors were taken from a woman under 40 in good health.

This clonotype was seen only a few times. The rearrangement uses TRBV5-1 and TRBJ1-6; possible D gene TRBD1, 6 bases. This CDR3 spans 15 amino acids. V lost 3 bases and J 5 bases, leaving 12 bases between the germline ends. The germline CDR1 and CDR2 sequences are SGHRS and YFSETQ. CDR3 coding DNA: TGCGCCAGCAGCTCAGGGGAGGTGGATAATTCACCCCTCCACTTT. Its translation is CASSSGEVDNSPLHF.

This clonotype has more than one count but fewer than ten. The chain recombines TRBV12-5 with TRBJ2-1; D unclear. The CDR3 has 12 amino acids. Germline values: CDR1 LGHNT, CDR2 FRNRAP. V was clipped by 2 bases and J by 6 bases, with 5 bases between them. CDR3 bases: TGTGCTAGTGGTTTGCGGAGCAATGAGCAGTTCTTC. Translation gives CASGLRSNEQFF.

This clonotype was seen a handful of times. The J gene is TRBJ2-3, the V gene TRBV5-1; 12 bases line up with TRBD2. The V gene's germline CDR1 is SGHRS and CDR2 YFSETQ. The CDR3 spans 19 residues. V dropped 2 bases and J dropped 9; count of bases not matched to a gene: 19. In DNA, the CDR3 is TGCGCCAGCAGCTTCCAGGGGGGGTCCGAGACTAGCGGGAGCCGGACGCAGTATTTT. This sequence encodes CASSFQGGSETSGSRTQYF.

This clonotype was recorded at least ten times. This chain connects TRBV5-1 to TRBJ2-1, with unresolved D. The germline gives CDR1 SGHRS, CDR2 YFSETQ. CDR3 length: 14 amino acids. Trimming took off 0 bases at V and 8 bases at J, with 12 bases between the two ends. The CDR3 sequence is CASSLVLGEDEQFF. The CDR3 bases are TGCGCCAGCAGCTTGGTTCTGGGCGAGGATGAGCAGTTCTTC. The variable domain in full, with the rest retrieved from reference TRBV5-1 and TRBJ2-1, is KAGVTQTPRYLIKTRGQQVTLSCSPISGHRSVSWYQQTPGQGLQFLFEYFSETQRNKGNFPGRFSGRQFSNSRSEMNVSTLELGDSALYLCASSLVLGEDEQFFGPGTRLTVL.

In this sample, this clonotype turned up a few times. The V call is TRBV5-1, the J call TRBJ2-7; D ambiguous. V gave up 0 bases and J gave up 3 bases, with 10 bases separating them. The CDR3 spans 14 residues. CDR1 SGHRS and CDR2 YFSETQ come from the germline V gene. The CDR3 nucleotides read TGCGCCAGCAGCTTGGACCCGTTTAACTACGAGCAGTACTTC. Its protein product is CASSLDPFNYEQYF.

This clonotype has only a few counts. The J gene is TRBJ2-3, the V gene TRBV7-9; D might be TRBD1 or TRBD2, each matching 5 bases. CDR1 is SEHNR, CDR2 FQNEAQ, per germline (reference sequence). V was pared by 2 bases and J by 5 bases, with 14 bases between. This CDR3 is built from 15 residues. The CDR3 here is CASSLQVPRGDTQYF. The CDR3 region has the DNA TGTGCCAGCAGCTTACAGGTCCCGAGGGGAGATACGCAGTATTTT. The full variable domain, rest sourced from reference TRBV7-9 and TRBJ2-3, is DTGVSQNPRHKITKRGQNVTFRCDPISEHNRLYWYRQTLGQGPEFLTYFQNEAQLEKSRLLSDRFSAERPKGSFSTLEIQRTEQGDSAMYLCASSLQVPRGDTQYFGPGTRLTVL.

This clonotype was counted only a few times. The genes are TRBV7-9 and TRBJ2-3, with TRBD1 identical over 8 bases. V lost 4 bases to trimming and J lost 0 bases; unmatched junction nucleotides: 6. Looked up from germline, CDR1 is SEHNR and CDR2 is FQNEAQ (reference sequence). The CDR3 is made up of 16 amino acids. CDR3 nucleotide sequence: TGTGCCAGCAGCTCCCGCAGGGGGCCCAGCACAGATACGCAGTATTTT. As protein: CASSSRRGPSTDTQYF.

This chain connects TRBV18 to TRBJ2-7; D may be TRBD2 (6 bases). Germline-derived CDR1 and CDR2 are KGHSH and LQKENI. CDR3 size: 14 residues. Trimming removed 6 bases at V and 0 bases at J, with 12 bases between. The chain's CDR3 is CASSGGGPSYEQYF. Here the CDR3 DNA reads TGTGCCAGCTCCGGGGGAGGTCCCTCCTACGAGCAGTACTTC.

This rearrangement joins TRBV4-3 to TRBJ2-1, with 8 bases matching TRBD2. Looked up from germline, CDR1 is LGHNA and CDR2 is YSLEER. The CDR3 runs 15 residues. The V segment lost 4 bases and the J segment 2 bases; nucleotides outside the gene matches: 4. The CDR3 loop is CASSRGREAYNEQFF. The CDR3 bases are TGCGCCAGCAGCCGGGGGCGGGAGGCCTACAATGAGCAGTTCTTC.

This CDR3 reads CASSQSGGESAYEQYF. The CDR3 region has the DNA TGTGCCAGCAGCCAGAGCGGGGGGGAGTCAGCCTACGAGCAGTACTTC. The genes are TRBV14 and TRBJ2-4; 10 bases fit TRBD2. The closer fit of TRBJ2-7 to the DNA end suggests the J call may be wrong. Per germline, CDR1 SGHDN and CDR2 FVKESK. The CDR3 spans 16 residues.

This clonotype was detected only once. The CDR3 nucleotides read TGTGCCAGCAGTTACGGGGGCAGGGGCACCCGAGGGACTGAAGCTTTCTTT. Translation: CASSYGGRGTRGTEAFF. The chain has TRBV6-2 or TRBV6-3 and TRBJ1-1; maybe TRBD1 (6 bases). V was pared by 2 bases and J by 5 bases, with 21 bases between. Germline loops: CDR1 MNHEY, CDR2 SVGEGT. This CDR3 has 17 amino acids.

The chain employs TRBV20-1 and TRBJ2-5; 7 bases line up with TRBD1. Germline CDR1 reads DFQATT; CDR2 reads SNEGSKA (reference sequence). The CDR3 is made up of 13 amino acids. The V segment lost 0 bases and the J segment 4 bases; nucleotides outside the gene matches: 2. The CDR3 loop reads CSAREGTVETQYF. The CDR3 DNA reads as TGCAGTGCTAGAGAAGGGACAGTAGAGACCCAGTACTTC.